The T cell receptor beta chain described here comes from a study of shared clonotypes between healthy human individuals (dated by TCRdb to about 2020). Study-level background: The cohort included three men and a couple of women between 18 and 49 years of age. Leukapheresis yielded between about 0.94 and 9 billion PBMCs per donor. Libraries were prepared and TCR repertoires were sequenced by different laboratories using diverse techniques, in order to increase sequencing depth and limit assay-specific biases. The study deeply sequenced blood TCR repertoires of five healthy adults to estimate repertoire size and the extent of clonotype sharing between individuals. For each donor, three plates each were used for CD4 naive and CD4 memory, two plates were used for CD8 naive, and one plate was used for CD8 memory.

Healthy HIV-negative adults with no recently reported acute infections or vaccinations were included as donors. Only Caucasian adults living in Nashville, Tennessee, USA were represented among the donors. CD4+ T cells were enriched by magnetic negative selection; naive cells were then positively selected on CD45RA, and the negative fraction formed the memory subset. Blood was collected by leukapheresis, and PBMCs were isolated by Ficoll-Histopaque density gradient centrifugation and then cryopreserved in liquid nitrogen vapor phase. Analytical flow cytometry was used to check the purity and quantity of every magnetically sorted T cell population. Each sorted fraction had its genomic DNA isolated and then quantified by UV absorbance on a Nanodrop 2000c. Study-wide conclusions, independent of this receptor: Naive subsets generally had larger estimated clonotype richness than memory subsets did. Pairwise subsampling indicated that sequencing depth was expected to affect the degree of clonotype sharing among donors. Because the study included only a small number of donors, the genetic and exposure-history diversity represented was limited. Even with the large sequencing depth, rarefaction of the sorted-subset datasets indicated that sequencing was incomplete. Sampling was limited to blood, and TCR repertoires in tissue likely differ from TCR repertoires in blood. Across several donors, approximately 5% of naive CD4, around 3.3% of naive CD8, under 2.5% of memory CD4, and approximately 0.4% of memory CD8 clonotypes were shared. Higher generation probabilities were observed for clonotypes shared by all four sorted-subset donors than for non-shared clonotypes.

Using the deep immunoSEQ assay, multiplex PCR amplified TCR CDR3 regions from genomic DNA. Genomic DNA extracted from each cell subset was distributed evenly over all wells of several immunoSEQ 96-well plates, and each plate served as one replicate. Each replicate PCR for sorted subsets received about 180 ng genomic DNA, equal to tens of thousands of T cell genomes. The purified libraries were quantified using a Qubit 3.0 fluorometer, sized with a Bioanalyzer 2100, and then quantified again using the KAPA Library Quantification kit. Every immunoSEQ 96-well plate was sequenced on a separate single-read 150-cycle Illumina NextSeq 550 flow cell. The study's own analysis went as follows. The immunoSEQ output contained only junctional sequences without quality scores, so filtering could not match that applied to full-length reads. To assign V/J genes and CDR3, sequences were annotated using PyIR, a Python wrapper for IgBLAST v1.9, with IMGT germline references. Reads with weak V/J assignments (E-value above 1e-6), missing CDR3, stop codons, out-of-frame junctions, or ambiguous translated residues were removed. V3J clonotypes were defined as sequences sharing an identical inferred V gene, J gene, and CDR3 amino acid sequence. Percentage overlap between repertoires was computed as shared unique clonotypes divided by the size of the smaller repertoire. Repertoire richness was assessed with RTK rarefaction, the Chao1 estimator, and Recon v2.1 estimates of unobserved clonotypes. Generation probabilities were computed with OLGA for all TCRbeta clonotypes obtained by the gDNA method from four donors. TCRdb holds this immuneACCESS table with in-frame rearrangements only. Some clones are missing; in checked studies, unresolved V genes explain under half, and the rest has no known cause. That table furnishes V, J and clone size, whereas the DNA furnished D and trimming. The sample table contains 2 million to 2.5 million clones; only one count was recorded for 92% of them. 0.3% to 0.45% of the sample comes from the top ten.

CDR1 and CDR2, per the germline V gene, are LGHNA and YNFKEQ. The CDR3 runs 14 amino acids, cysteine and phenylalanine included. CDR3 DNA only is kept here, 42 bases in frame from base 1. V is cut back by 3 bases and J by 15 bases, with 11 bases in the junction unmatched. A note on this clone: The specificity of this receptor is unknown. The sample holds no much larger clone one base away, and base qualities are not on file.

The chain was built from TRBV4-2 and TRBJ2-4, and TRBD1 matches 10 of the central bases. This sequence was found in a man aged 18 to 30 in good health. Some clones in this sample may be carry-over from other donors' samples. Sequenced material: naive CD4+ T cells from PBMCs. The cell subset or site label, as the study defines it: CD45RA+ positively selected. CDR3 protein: CASSHPGQGNTRYF. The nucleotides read TGTGCCAGCAGCCACCCGGGACAGGGGAATACGCGGTACTTC.